This T cell receptor beta chain was retrieved from a study of T cells in Graves' hyperthyroidism and ophthalmopathy. As for the study in general: Blood from the periphery was taken at initial diagnosis, before any treatment. Broader study findings: For ophthalmopathy, model prediction preceded onset by a median around 7 months. Separating ophthalmopathy from stable hyperthyroidism was achieved by a 13 V-J model. Most thyroid clonotypes expanded above 0.001 were also detected in blood.

This CDR3 spans 15 amino acids. V was shortened by 5 bases and J by 0 bases, with 10 bases between the two germline ends. Per germline, CDR1 KGHDR and CDR2 SFDVKD. RNA transcripts served as the template for amplifying TCR beta CDR3 regions. HTBI primers were the set used in a first-round RT-PCR of the TCR CDR3. TCRdb re-derived calls from the multiplex PCR reads in MiXCR, one entry per CDR3 protein. Counted here are about 640,000 distinct CDR3 sequences, roughly 20% occurring once; the ten biggest clones make up 34%. This clonotype was seen a few times. Its target is unknown. The chain recombines TRBV24-1 with TRBJ2-1, with D tentatively TRBD1 or TRBD2 (5 bases each). The receptor was derived from a man younger than 45 with Graves' ophthalmopathy. The sequenced sample consisted of blood. CDR3 amino acids: CATSAKRGSYNEQFF. The DNA of the CDR3 is TGTGCCACCAGTGCCAAGAGGGGCTCCTACAATGAGCAGTTCTTC.